These 29 T cell receptor beta chains came from one sample sequenced in a study of blood T cell repertoires in COVID-19. The repertoire was sequenced with immunoSEQ multiplex PCR; TCRdb's copy has only in-frame clones and lacks some. The sample includes some 170,000 clones, 70% to 80% of them seen just once. What was sequenced was peripheral blood. These receptor sequences come from a woman aged 45-60 years with active or convalescent COVID-19.

This clone has only a few counts. The CDR3 loop is CASSLALVEDTQYF. For the CDR3, the DNA is TGTGCCAGCAGCTTAGCCCTAGTAGAAGATACGCAGTATTTT. This rearrangement joins TRBV7-2 to TRBJ2-3; D is ambiguous. This CDR3 is 14 amino acids long. Germline V gene data show CDR1 as SGHTA and CDR2 as FQGNSA. V lost 0 bases, J lost 5 bases, and 9 bases lay in between.

The chain recombines TRBV7-9 with TRBJ2-2, with D possibly being TRBD2 (6 bases). CDR1 SEHNR and CDR2 FQNEAQ come from the germline V gene (reference sequence). V gave up 1 base and J gave up 4 bases, with 10 bases separating them. CDR3 length: 15 amino acids. The DNA of the CDR3 is TGTGCCAGCAGCTTAGGAGCGGGCATCACCGGGGAGCTGTTTTTT. Translated: CASSLGAGITGELFF.

Within the sample, this clone is medium-sized (0.01 to 0.1%). The chain carries TRBV4-1 and TRBJ1-5; TRBD1 is a possible D gene (5 bases). CDR3 length: 16 amino acids. The ends were cut back, 0 bases at V and 2 bases at J, with 11 bases in the middle. From germline, CDR1 is MGHRA and CDR2 YSYEKL. This chain's CDR3 is CASSQDGSRGNQPQHF. For the CDR3, the DNA is TGCGCCAGCAGCCAAGATGGCAGCAGGGGCAATCAGCCCCAGCATTTT.

This sequence joins TRBV11-2 and TRBJ1-3, with D tentatively TRBD1 (5 bases). Germline CDR1 and CDR2: SGHAT and FQNNGV. The V and J ends lost 5 bases and 7 bases respectively, with 15 bases between them. The CDR3 covers 14 residues. CDR3 DNA sequence: TGTGCCAGCAGCCGAGCCGGGGGGGAGAACACCATATATTTT. Protein product: CASSRAGGENTIYF.

V and J are TRBV7-3 and TRBJ2-3; maybe TRBD2 (6 bases). The CDR3 loop spans 15 amino acids. V was shortened by 5 bases and J by 0 bases, with 12 bases between the two germline ends. Germline V CDR1 and CDR2: SGHTA, FQGTGA. The CDR3 nucleotides read TGTGCCAGCAGCCCTAGCGTCACTAGCACAGATACGCAGTATTTT. Translated: CASSPSVTSTDTQYF.

This sequence joins TRBV6-2 or TRBV6-3 and TRBJ1-1; TRBD1 matches at 7 bases. The germline V gene encodes CDR1 MNHEY and CDR2 SVGEGT. This CDR3 comprises 14 residues. V was clipped by 6 bases and J by 5 bases; unmatched bases: 9. The CDR3 sequence is CASSSYRGGTEAFF. The CDR3 region has the DNA TGTGCCAGCAGCTCCTACAGGGGTGGTACTGAAGCTTTCTTT.

The chain carries TRBV11-1 and TRBJ2-1, with 10 bases matching TRBD2. With 6 bases clipped from V and 4 bases from J, the junction kept 6 bases outside the gene matches. CDR3 size: 15 residues. The germline V gene has CDR1 SGHAT and CDR2 FQDESV (reference sequence). CDR3 sequence: CASRELAGSYNEQFF. CDR3 DNA sequence: TGTGCCAGCAGGGAACTAGCGGGAAGTTACAATGAGCAGTTCTTC.

In regard to this clone: Given a far larger clone just one base away, this is likely a sequencing read error. The genes are TRBV5-5 and TRBJ2-7; D is possibly TRBD1 (6 bases). V dropped 3 bases and J dropped 3 bases, with 7 bases sitting between them. The CDR3 contains 12 residues. Germline loops: CDR1 SGHKS, CDR2 YYEKEE (reference sequence). In nucleotides, the CDR3 is TGTGCCAGCAGCTGGGACATCTACGAGCAGTACTTC. It is translated as CASSWDIYEQYF.

A remark on this clone: The sample holds other DNA sequences that translate to the same CDR3. The rearrangement uses TRBV28 and TRBJ2-1; TRBD1 is a possible D gene (6 bases). The V end was cut by 3 bases, the J end by 2 bases, with 8 bases between. The CDR3 length is 14 residues. CDR1 is MDHEN and CDR2 is SYDVKM in the germline V gene. CDR3 loop: CASSFQGTYNEQFF. The CDR3 DNA is TGTGCCAGCAGTTTCCAGGGGACCTACAATGAGCAGTTCTTC.

The rearrangement links TRBV6-5 to TRBJ1-1; D is undetermined. V gave up 7 bases and J gave up 3 bases, with 15 bases separating them. This CDR3 is 14 amino acids long. The germline V gene encodes CDR1 MNHEY and CDR2 SVGAGI. The CDR3 region has the DNA TGTGCCAGCACCCCGGGGAATAGGGACACTGAAGCTTTCTTT. It is translated as CASTPGNRDTEAFF.

The CDR3 sequence is CASRRQSSGANVLTF. The CDR3, as DNA: TGCGCCAGCAGAAGACAGAGCTCTGGGGCCAACGTCCTGACTTTC. The gene calls are TRBV5-1 and TRBJ2-6; D possibly corresponds to TRBD1 (5 bases). The CDR3 loop spans 15 amino acids. The V and J ends lost 5 bases and 0 bases respectively, with 9 bases between them. CDR1 and CDR2 from the germline V gene are SGHRS and YFSETQ.

Only one count was recorded for this clone. The CDR3 region has the DNA TGTGCCAGCAGCTTAGTCCCGGGGGTGGGAGGAAATGAGCAGTTCTTC. This encodes CASSLVPGVGGNEQFF. The gene calls are TRBV7-2 and TRBJ2-1; tentatively, D is TRBD2 (6 bases). The V end was cut by 1 base, the J end by 7 bases, with 17 bases between. The CDR3 covers 16 residues. Germline loops: CDR1 SGHTA, CDR2 FQGNSA.

This clone was seen a single time. The V and J genes are TRBV6-5 and TRBJ2-2, with 7 positions matching TRBD2. The J segment lost 0 bases and the V segment lost 6 bases, leaving 4 bases of the junction unmatched. CDR1 is MNHEY and CDR2 is SVGAGI in the germline V gene. CDR3 length: 15 residues. Here the CDR3 reads CASSQAGTNTGELFF. The CDR3 bases are TGTGCCAGCAGCCAAGCGGGGACGAACACCGGGGAGCTGTTTTTT.

V and J are TRBV7-3 and TRBJ1-1; D remains ambiguous. The V and J ends lost 1 base and 10 bases respectively, with 7 bases between them. Germline CDR1 SGHTA, CDR2 FQGTGA. The CDR3 spans 11 residues. The CDR3: CASSLREGAFF. The CDR3 nucleotides read TGTGCCAGCAGCTTAAGAGAGGGAGCTTTCTTT.

V and J are TRBV12-3 or TRBV12-4 and TRBJ1-3; no clear D. This CDR3 is built from 13 residues. The germline V and J ends were trimmed by 6 bases and 4 bases, with 10 bases remaining between them. CDR3 loop: CASRTSGGNTIYF. Written as DNA, the CDR3 is TGTGCCAGCAGGACGTCGGGGGGAAACACCATATATTTT.

V is TRBV7-2 and J is TRBJ1-1, with 7 nucleotides matching TRBD1. Per germline, CDR1 SGHTA and CDR2 FQGNSA. The CDR3 consists of 14 residues. The junction had 6 bases not matched to a gene; V was cut back by 4 bases and J by 4 bases. The CDR3 protein is CASSSDRLGTEAFF. CDR3 bases: TGTGCCAGCAGCTCGGACAGGTTGGGCACTGAAGCTTTCTTT. Full variable domain (missing parts from reference TRBV7-2 and TRBJ1-1): GAGVSQSPSNKVTEKGKDVELRCDPISGHTALYWYRQSLGQGLEFLIYFQGNSAPDKSGLPSDRFSAERTGGSVSTLTIQRTQQEDSAVYLCASSSDRLGTEAFFGQGTRLTVV.

This clone has just a few counts. The J gene is TRBJ1-1, the V gene TRBV10-1; possibly TRBD1 for D (6 bases). Germline-derived CDR1 and CDR2 are WNHNN and SYGVQD (reference sequence). This CDR3 comprises 15 residues. Deletions cut 0 bases from V and 2 bases from J, with 10 bases between. The CDR3 loop reads CASSESTGINTEAFF. As DNA, the CDR3 is TGCGCCAGCAGTGAGTCTACAGGGATTAACACTGAAGCTTTCTTT.

V usage is TRBV7-2 and J usage is TRBJ2-2; TRBD1 agrees at 10 bases. CDR3 size: 16 residues. V gave up 4 bases and J gave up 7 bases; unmatched junction bases: 9. Germline-derived CDR1 and CDR2 are SGHTA and FQGNSA. CDR3 protein: CASSSQGQGFGGELFF. The CDR3 nucleotides read TGTGCCAGCAGCTCGCAGGGACAGGGGTTCGGCGGGGAGCTGTTTTTT.

This chain joins TRBV7-9 and TRBJ2-3, with 8 bases lining up with TRBD1. This CDR3 has 14 residues. V was clipped by 6 bases and J by 4 bases; unmatched bases: 6. Germline assignment: CDR1 SEHNR and CDR2 FQNEAQ (reference sequence). Here the CDR3 reads CASRKTGAADTQYF. CDR3 in DNA: TGTGCCAGCAGGAAGACAGGGGCTGCAGATACGCAGTATTTT.

This rearrangement joins TRBV7-9 to TRBJ2-5; weak D call: TRBD2 (6 bases). The CDR3 loop spans 14 amino acids. Germline V gene data show CDR1 as SEHNR and CDR2 as FQNEAQ (reference sequence). V lost 5 bases to trimming and J lost 2 bases, with 12 bases between them. The CDR3, as DNA: TGTGCCAGCAGCCCCCCCGGGACTCAAGAGACCCAGTACTTC. Translating gives CASSPPGTQETQYF.

The chain recombines TRBV7-6 with TRBJ2-2, with TRBD1 matching 8 bases. This CDR3 is built from 17 residues. After removal of 5 bases from V and 4 bases from J, the junction contained 12 bases not matched to a gene. In germline, CDR1 is SGHVS, CDR2 FNYEAQ. CDR3 region: CASSPTAGGFVTGELFF. In DNA, the CDR3 is TGTGCCAGCAGCCCCACGGCAGGGGGCTTTGTCACCGGGGAGCTGTTTTTT.

J is TRBJ1-2 and V is TRBV19; tentatively, D is TRBD1 (5 bases). CDR1 is LNHDA, CDR2 SQIVND, per germline (reference sequence). V gave up 3 bases and J gave up 4 bases, with 9 bases separating them. This CDR3 has 13 amino acids. CDR3 amino acids: CASSIRQGYGYTF. The CDR3 nucleotides read TGTGCCAGTAGTATTCGTCAGGGCTATGGCTACACCTTC.

The J gene is TRBJ2-1, the V gene TRBV30; TRBD1 matches at 10 bases. Germline loops: CDR1 GTSNPN, CDR2 SVGIG (reference sequence). This CDR3 is built from 15 residues. The V and J ends lost 3 bases and 7 bases, in that order; junction bases with no gene match: 9. The DNA of the CDR3 is TGTGCCTGGAGGAGTAGGGACAGGGGCTGGAATGAGCAGTTCTTC. Residues: CAWRSRDRGWNEQFF.

The genes are TRBV6-2 or TRBV6-3 and TRBJ1-2; a weak D match, TRBD1 (5 bases). This CDR3 spans 12 amino acids. Germline V gene sequence: CDR1 MNHEY, CDR2 SVGEGT. The V gene lost 6 bases and the J gene lost 8 bases, with 13 bases spanning the gap. CDR3 protein: CASSLDIRGYTF. In DNA, the CDR3 is TGTGCCAGCAGCTTGGACATCCGAGGCTACACCTTC.

This clone is a singleton in its sample. The chain recombines TRBV6-5 with TRBJ2-7; 9 bases are shared with TRBD1. Germline values: CDR1 MNHEY, CDR2 SVGAGI. The V segment lost 10 bases and the J segment 1 base; nucleotides outside the gene matches: 8. The CDR3 runs 14 residues. The CDR3 region is CATTEDRGSYEQYF. The CDR3 coding sequence is TGTGCCACCACCGAAGACAGGGGGTCCTACGAGCAGTACTTC.

The chain links TRBV6-5 to TRBJ1-1; TRBD1 aligns across 8 bases. This CDR3 comprises 14 residues. Germline V gene sequence: CDR1 MNHEY, CDR2 SVGAGI. V was clipped by 8 bases and J by 4 bases; unmatched bases: 9. DNA for the CDR3: TGTGCCAGCTATTATACAGGGGGTTCCACTGAAGCTTTCTTT. It specifies CASYYTGGSTEAFF.

Sample share makes this clone medium-sized. The V call is TRBV6-2 or TRBV6-3, the J call TRBJ2-7, with D tentatively TRBD1 (5 bases). Trimming removed 6 bases at V and 8 bases at J, with 14 bases between. Germline V gene data show CDR1 as MNHEY and CDR2 as SVGEGT. The CDR3 sequence is 12 residues long. The chain's CDR3 is CASSNRQGKQYF. Here the CDR3 DNA reads TGTGCCAGCAGCAATCGTCAGGGTAAGCAGTACTTC.

The chain recombines TRBV7-9 with TRBJ2-5, with 12 nucleotides matching TRBD2. Germline V gene sequence: CDR1 SEHNR, CDR2 FQNEAQ (reference sequence). The CDR3 extends over 17 amino acids. The V and J ends lost 1 base and 5 bases, in that order; junction bases with no gene match: 8. CDR3 protein: CASSLGSSGGARETQYF. The DNA for the CDR3 is TGTGCCAGCAGCTTAGGGTCTAGCGGGGGGGCCCGGGAGACCCAGTACTTC. Full variable domain (remainder filled in from reference TRBV7-9 and TRBJ2-5): DTGVSQNPRHKITKRGQNVTFRCDPISEHNRLYWYRQTLGQGPEFLTYFQNEAQLEKSRLLSDRFSAERPKGSFSTLEIQRTEQGDSAMYLCASSLGSSGGARETQYFGPGTRLLVL.

The gene calls are TRBV10-3 and TRBJ1-2; 7 nucleotides match TRBD1. This CDR3 has 15 residues. V shed 6 bases and J 4 bases; nucleotides not matched to a gene: 11. CDR1 ENHRY and CDR2 SYGVKD come from the germline V gene. The CDR3 region is CAISSTTGKFYGYTF. CDR3 in DNA: TGTGCCATCAGCTCTACGACAGGGAAGTTCTATGGCTACACCTTC.